The 13 T cell receptor beta chains below all came from one sample that was sequenced in a study of long-term antiretroviral therapy in people with HIV. Version v3.0 of the immunoSEQ assay was performed at survey level. TCRdb's copy holds only in-frame clones and misses some; the assay was immunoSEQ multiplex PCR. The top ten hold about 6% of the sample, which has some 27,000 clones, 93% seen once. Sequencing used unsorted PBMCs, obtained around 6.5 years after starting antiretroviral therapy. These receptors all stem from a woman in her 40s with HIV.

This chain joins TRBV27 and TRBJ1-2, with D unresolved. Germline V gives CDR1 MNHEY, CDR2 SMNVEV (reference sequence). This CDR3 is built from 13 residues. V was clipped by 5 bases and J by 4 bases, with 11 bases between them. CDR3 nucleotide sequence: TGTGCCAGCAGTCCCGCCACCGCCTATGGCTACACCTTC. It is translated as CASSPATAYGYTF.

This clone appeared a single time. This rearrangement joins TRBV7-8 to TRBJ2-3; 8 positions agree with TRBD1. J gave up 6 bases and V 6 bases, and 5 bases lay outside the gene matches. This CDR3 is built from 13 residues. Looked up from germline, CDR1 is SGHVS and CDR2 is FQNEAQ. The DNA for the CDR3 is TGTGCCAGCAGAGGACAGGGACCGGATACGCAGTATTTT. This translates into CASRGQGPDTQYF.

V and J are TRBV29-1 and TRBJ1-2; no firm D call. The CDR3 spans 15 residues. Germline CDR1 is SQVTM and CDR2 is ANQGSEA. The germline V and J ends were trimmed by 1 base and 1 base, with 13 bases remaining between them. The CDR3 reads CSVEVLGRGNYGYTF. The CDR3 coding sequence is TGCAGCGTTGAAGTGCTGGGCCGGGGTAACTATGGCTACACCTTC.

The rearrangement links TRBV2 to TRBJ1-5; a weak D match, TRBD1 (6 bases). Per germline, CDR1 SNHLY and CDR2 FYNNEI. Trimming removed 6 bases from V and 7 bases from J, with 16 bases in between. The CDR3 spans 14 residues. The CDR3 DNA is TGTGCCAGCAGGATACAAGGGGGAGGCCAGCCCCAGCATTTT. It specifies CASRIQGGGQPQHF.

This clone was detected only once. The genes are TRBV25-1 and TRBJ1-4, with D tentatively TRBD1 (5 bases). Between the trimmed V and J ends, which lost 4 bases and 12 bases, there was a span of 24 bases. Germline-derived CDR1 and CDR2 are MGHDK and SYGVNS. This CDR3 is built from 16 residues. CDR3 residues: CASSAHRGSLYGELFF. CDR3 nucleotides: TGTGCCAGCAGTGCGCATCGGGGCAGTCTTTATGGGGAACTGTTTTTT.

This clone was observed a handful of times. V is TRBV7-6 and J is TRBJ1-1; 8 positions agree with TRBD1. The junction had 6 bases not matched to a gene; V was cut back by 2 bases and J by 4 bases. Germline-derived CDR1 and CDR2 are SGHVS and FNYEAQ. CDR3 length equals 15 residues. In DNA, the CDR3 is TGTGCCAGCAGCTTATGGCAGGGGGCGACCACTGAAGCTTTCTTT. Its translation: CASSLWQGATTEAFF.

The V gene is TRBV12-5, the J gene TRBJ2-2; the match to TRBD2 covers 14 bases. The trim removed 6 bases at V and 0 bases at J, leaving 15 bases unmatched. The germline CDR1 and CDR2 sequences are LGHNT and FRNRAP. This CDR3 is built from 21 residues. The CDR3: CASGTNPGGLAGGTNTGELFF. Written as DNA, the CDR3 is TGTGCTAGTGGGACTAACCCCGGAGGACTAGCGGGGGGTACGAACACCGGGGAGCTGTTTTTT. The full variable domain, with the rest looked up from reference TRBV12-5 and TRBJ2-2, is DARVTQTPRHKVTEMGQEVTMRCQPILGHNTVFWYRQTMMQGLELLAYFRNRAPLDDSGMPKDRFSAEMPDATLATLKIQPSEPRDSAVYFCASGTNPGGLAGGTNTGELFFGEGSRLTVL.

J is TRBJ2-5 and V is TRBV9, with TRBD2 identical over 8 bases. Trimming removed 0 bases from V and 5 bases from J; junction bases left unmatched: 3. The CDR3 has 14 residues. CDR1 and CDR2 from the germline V gene are SGDLS and YYNGEE. The CDR3 nucleotides read TGTGCCAGCAGCGTAGGCGGGGGGCCGGAGACCCAGTACTTC. The encoded protein is CASSVGGGPETQYF.

The V gene is TRBV19, the J gene TRBJ1-2; no clear D. CDR1 and CDR2 (germline): LNHDA, SQIVND (reference sequence). V shed 4 bases and J shed 0 bases, with 9 bases lying between them. This CDR3 has 14 residues. The CDR3 nucleotides read TGTGCCAGTAGTACGCGCAGGACTAACTATGGCTACACCTTC. Its protein product is CASSTRRTNYGYTF.

This clone was recorded once. This rearrangement joins TRBV7-2 to TRBJ2-5; 12 bases match TRBD2. J gave up 8 bases and V 1 base, and 8 bases lay outside the gene matches. Germline V gives CDR1 SGHTA, CDR2 FQGNSA. This CDR3 region has 16 residues. The CDR3 loop reads CASSLVTASGGATQYF. The CDR3 nucleotides read TGTGCCAGCAGCTTAGTTACGGCTAGCGGGGGGGCCACCCAGTACTTC.

The CDR3 nucleotides read TGTGCCAGCAGCTTAGGCAGATTGAACACTGAAGCTTTCTTT. Protein: CASSLGRLNTEAFF. This chain links TRBV13 with TRBJ1-1; the D is unclear. Per germline, CDR1 PRHDT and CDR2 FYEKMQ (reference sequence). With 0 bases removed from V and 0 bases from J, the gap between germline ends came to 5 bases. This CDR3 contains 14 residues.

This chain links TRBV5-3 with TRBJ2-6; D unclear. TRBV5-3 counts as an open reading frame of uncertain function. The CDR3 consists of 16 residues. V lost 1 base, J lost 2 bases, and 10 bases lay in between. In DNA form, the CDR3 reads TGTGCCAGAAGCTTGAGGATGGGCGCTGGGGCCAACGTCCTGACTTTC. Translation gives CARSLRMGAGANVLTF.

The chain combines TRBV6-1 with TRBJ1-2; perhaps TRBD1 as D (5 bases). CDR1 is MNHNS and CDR2 is SASEGT in the germline V gene. The CDR3 is made up of 12 amino acids. Trimming removed 4 bases at V and 8 bases at J, with 11 bases between. The CDR3 loop is CASSGGSGGYTF. CDR3 coding DNA: TGTGCCAGCAGTGGGGGGTCCGGAGGCTACACCTTC.